These T cell receptor beta chains were read from a single sample in a study of T cells expressing NK-cell markers. From the 5' RACE reads, TCRdb lists one entry per CDR3 protein and no DNA. This table lists 250,000 or so distinct CDR3 sequences. Sequenced: blood T cells: a sorted CD56 or NKG2C T cell subset, CD4+ or CD8+ T cells, or bulk PBMC T cells (not recorded which). The receptors shown here come from a woman between 18 and 75 years old in good health. The CDR3 runs from the conserved cysteine through the conserved F or W.

CDR3 length | J gene | V gene | CDR3 protein
15 | TRBJ2-3 | TRBV10-3 | CAISDPTGGSDTQYF
18 | TRBJ2-2 | TRBV11-1 | CASSLLRATGGRGGELFF
15 | TRBJ2-2 | TRBV10-1 | CASSGDRSNTGELFF
13 | TRBJ2-5 | TRBV12-3/TRBV12-4 | CASGLRVVETQYF
12 | TRBJ2-3 | TRBV20-1 | CSAGPSTDTQYF
16 | TRBJ2-1 | TRBV20-1 | CSARARTSDLYNEQFF
14 | TRBJ2-5 | TRBV18 | CASSPPTRRETQYF
14 | TRBJ1-2 | TRBV6-5 | CASSYSRQGYGYTF
14 | TRBJ1-1 | TRBV5-1 | CASSLGQTNTEAFF
14 | TRBJ2-1 | TRBV30 | CAWRLSGDYNEQFF
21 | TRBJ2-1 | TRBV9 | CASTPRRAWTSGTRPDNEQFF
14 | TRBJ1-2 | TRBV7-2 | CASSLATLNYGYTF
11 | TRBJ2-5 | TRBV5-1 | CASRGGETQYF
15 | TRBJ2-7 | TRBV5-6 | CASRPSGRALHEQYF
13 | TRBJ1-6 | TRBV20-1 | CSARTVYNSPLHF
12 | TRBJ1-4 | TRBV4-1 | CASSQIREKLFF
17 | TRBJ2-1 | TRBV20-1 | CSARSFGRGGSYNEQFF
15 | TRBJ2-1 | TRBV7-3 | CASSLGQGSANEQFF
14 | TRBJ2-1 | TRBV10-1 | CASRPGTANNEQFF
12 | TRBJ1-1 | TRBV20-1 | CSIPDGNTEAFF
15 | TRBJ2-7 | TRBV7-2 | CASSQSPGVAYEQYF
16 | TRBJ2-3 | TRBV5-4 | CASSSGGLAATDTQYF
15 | TRBJ2-3 | TRBV18 | CASSATPSSTDTQYF
14 | TRBJ2-3 | TRBV20-1 | CSARVGTSTDTQYF
15 | TRBJ1-1 | TRBV5-1 | CASSGGATGLTEAFF
13 | TRBJ1-2 | TRBV7-2 | CASSTGTAGGYTF
15 | TRBJ2-1 | TRBV9 | CASSIRGGPYNEQFF
14 | TRBJ1-2 | TRBV10-3 | CAIREDRDVDDYTF
14 | TRBJ1-6 | TRBV5-1 | CASSLGDIRSPLHF
13 | TRBJ2-7 | TRBV6-2/TRBV6-3 | CAGRTPPRGEQYF
15 | TRBJ2-2 | TRBV29-1 | CSGARDNANTGELFF
16 | TRBJ1-6 | TRBV4-2 | CASSQDRDRGRSPLHF
16 | TRBJ2-6 | TRBV7-3 | CASSSGASSGANVLTF
13 | TRBJ1-1 | TRBV24-1 | CATNNQGGTEAFF
15 | TRBJ2-2 | TRBV6-4 | CASRPQGSNTGELFF
15 | TRBJ2-5 | TRBV9 | CASSVLAGVKETQYF
15 | TRBJ2-4 | TRBV19 | CASNPPGQGKNIQYF
17 | TRBJ1-1 | TRBV12-3/TRBV12-4 | CASRAHRGEGVLAEAFF
16 | TRBJ2-1 | TRBV27 | CASSLLGGGPANEQFF
14 | TRBJ2-7 | TRBV20-1 | CSASEVGLAYEQYF
13 | TRBJ1-2 | TRBV3-1 | CASSHGPGDGYTF
16 | TRBJ2-2 | TRBV7-8 | CSSSLASSSGAGELFF
14 | TRBJ2-3 | TRBV5-1 | CASSLAGSSDTQYF
17 | TRBJ1-5 | TRBV28 | CASRTPQRGGNNQPQHF
13 | TRBJ2-5 | TRBV20-1 | CSAPGRGAESQYF
12 | TRBJ1-1 | TRBV5-1 | CASSDPGTEAFF
13 | TRBJ2-1 | TRBV6-2/TRBV6-3 | CASTWGGYNEQFF
17 | TRBJ2-5 | TRBV15 | CATSRVWRQGQKETQYF
15 | TRBJ1-2 | TRBV4-3 | CASSPKWTANYGYTF
17 | TRBJ2-5 | TRBV19 | CADGGTWRNPGQETQYF
19 | TRBJ2-6 | TRBV6-2/TRBV6-3 | CASSYIRGQGAPGANVLTF
15 | TRBJ2-5 | TRBV5-4 | CASSLGWASKETQYF
16 | TRBJ1-2 | TRBV7-2 | CASSLGSGRHNYGYTF
15 | TRBJ2-7 | TRBV6-1 | CASTPTGSGRYEQYF
14 | TRBJ2-3 | TRBV7-7 | CASSLDGTTHTQYF
14 | TRBJ2-3 | TRBV14 | CASSQLTNSDTQYF
16 | TRBJ2-2 | TRBV7-2 | CASSLVALTGSGELFF
13 | TRBJ2-5 | TRBV6-1 | CASSATRQETQYF
13 | TRBJ2-1 | TRBV20-1 | CSARGGRGREQFF